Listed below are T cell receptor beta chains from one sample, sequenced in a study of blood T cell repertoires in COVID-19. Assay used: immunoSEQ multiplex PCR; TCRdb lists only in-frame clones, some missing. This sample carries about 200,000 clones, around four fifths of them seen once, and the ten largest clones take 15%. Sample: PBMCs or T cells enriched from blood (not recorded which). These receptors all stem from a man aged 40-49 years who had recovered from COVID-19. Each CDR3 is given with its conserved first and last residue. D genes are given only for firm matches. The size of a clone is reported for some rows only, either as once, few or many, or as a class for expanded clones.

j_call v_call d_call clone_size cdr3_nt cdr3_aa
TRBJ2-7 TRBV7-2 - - TGTGCCAGCAGCTTAAACGGTGTCTCCTACGACGAGCAGTACTTC CASSLNGVSYDEQYF
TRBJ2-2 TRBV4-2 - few TGTGCCAGCAGCCAAGAACTTTCGCGGGGTCTGGACACCGGGGAGCTGTTTTTT CASSQELSRGLDTGELFF
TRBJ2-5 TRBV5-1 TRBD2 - TGCGCCAGCAGCCCGGGACTAGCGGACTACCAAGAGACCCAGTACTTC CASSPGLADYQETQYF
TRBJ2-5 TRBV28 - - TGTGCCAGCAGTGACCAATGGGGAGCGGGAGAGACCCAGTACTTC CASSDQWGAGETQYF
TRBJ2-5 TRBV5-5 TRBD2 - TGTGCCAGCAGCTGGGGAGGGGAAGAGACCCAGTACTTC CASSWGGEETQYF
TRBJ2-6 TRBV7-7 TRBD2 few TGTGCCAGCAGCCCTGTTACTAGCGGGAGTTTCTCACTCGGCGTCCTGACTTTC CASSPVTSGSFSLGVLTF
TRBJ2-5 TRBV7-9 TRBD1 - TGTGCCAGTGGACAGGGAGGAGAGACCCAGTACTTC CASGQGGETQYF
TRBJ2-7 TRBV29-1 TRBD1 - TGCAGCGCCGGACAGGGCGACGAGCAGTACTTC CSAGQGDEQYF
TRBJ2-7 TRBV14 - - TGTGCCAGCAGCCAAGCGCAGGGCGGTTTTAACGAGCAGTACTTC CASSQAQGGFNEQYF
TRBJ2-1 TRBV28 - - TGTGCCAGCAGTACTCCCTACAATGAGCAGTTCTTC CASSTPYNEQFF
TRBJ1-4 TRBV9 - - TGTGCCAGCAGCCTCGAGGGGGTAGGCAATGAAAAACTGTTTTTT CASSLEGVGNEKLFF
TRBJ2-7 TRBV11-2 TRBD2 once TGTGCCAGCAGCTTAGAAGGCGGGAGCCTGGGCTCCTACGAGCAGTACTTC CASSLEGGSLGSYEQYF
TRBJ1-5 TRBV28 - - TGTGCCAGCAGTGTCGACAGTCGGAGAAATCAGCCCCAGCATTTT CASSVDSRRNQPQHF
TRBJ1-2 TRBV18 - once TGTGCCAGCTCACCACCGGAGGGGAACTATGGCTACACCTTC CASSPPEGNYGYTF
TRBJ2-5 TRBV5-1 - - TGCGCCAGCAGCCCCTCCGGGAGCCAAGAGACCCAGTACTTC CASSPSGSQETQYF
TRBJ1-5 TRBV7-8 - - TGTGCCAGCAGCCTGGACAGTTTCAATCAGCCCCAGCATTTT CASSLDSFNQPQHF
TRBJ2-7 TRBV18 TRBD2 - TGTGCCAGCTCACCACCTAGCGGGGGGGCCTACGAGCAGTACTTC CASSPPSGGAYEQYF
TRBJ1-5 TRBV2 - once TGTGCCAGCAGTGAAAGATTGGGCGGGAGCAATCAGCCCCAGCATTTT CASSERLGGSNQPQHF
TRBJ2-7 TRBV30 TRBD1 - TGTGCCTGGAGGACTCCGGGACAGGGGAGCTCCTACGAGCAGTACTTC CAWRTPGQGSSYEQYF
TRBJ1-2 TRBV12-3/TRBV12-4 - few TGTGCCAGCAGCCGAGGACTGGTCGATGGCTACACCTTC CASSRGLVDGYTF
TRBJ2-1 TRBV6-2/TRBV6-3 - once TGTGCCAGCAGTTACGGAGGGTCCTACAATGAGCAGTTCTTC CASSYGGSYNEQFF
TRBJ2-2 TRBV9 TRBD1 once TGTGCCAGCAGCCTATCGGGACAGGGTTACGGGGAGCTGTTTTTT CASSLSGQGYGELFF
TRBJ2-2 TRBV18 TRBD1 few TGTGCCAGCTCACTAATCTCCGGGACAGGACTTGCGAACACCGGGGAGCTGTTTTTT CASSLISGTGLANTGELFF
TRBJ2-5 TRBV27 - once TGTGCCAGCAGCCTAGGCAGTGCTCTAGAGACCCAGTACTTC CASSLGSALETQYF
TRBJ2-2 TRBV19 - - TGTGCCAGAACCGACAGAAGCACCGGGGAGCTGTTTTTT CARTDRSTGELFF
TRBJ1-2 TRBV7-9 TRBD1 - TGTGCCAGCAGCCTCCAGGGGGCTTCGACAGGCTCTAACTATGGCTACACCTTC CASSLQGASTGSNYGYTF
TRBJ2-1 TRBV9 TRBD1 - TGTGCCAGCAGCCCACGAGGAGGGACAGGGCTTAATGAGCAGTTCTTC CASSPRGGTGLNEQFF
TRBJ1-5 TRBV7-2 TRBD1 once TGTGCCAGCAGTCCGAGCGCGGGACAGGGTAATCAGCCCCAGCATTTT CASSPSAGQGNQPQHF
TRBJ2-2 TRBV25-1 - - TGTGCCAGCACCCCAGGCACCGGGGAGCTGTTTTTT CASTPGTGELFF